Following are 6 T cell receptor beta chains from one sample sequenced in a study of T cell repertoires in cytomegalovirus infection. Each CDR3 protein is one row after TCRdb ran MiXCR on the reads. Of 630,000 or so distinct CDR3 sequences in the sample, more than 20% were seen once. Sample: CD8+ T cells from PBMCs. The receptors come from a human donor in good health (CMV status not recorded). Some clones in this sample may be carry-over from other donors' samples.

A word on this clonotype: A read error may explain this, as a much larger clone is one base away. In DNA form, the CDR3 reads TGTGTCAGCGGCTTCGTCACAGTTTACAATGAGCAGTTCTTC. The encoded protein is CVSGFVTVYNEQFF. The chain uses TRBV7-2 and TRBJ2-1; TRBD2 is a possible D gene (5 bases). The germline CDR1 and CDR2 sequences are SGHTA and FQGNSA. The CDR3 runs to 14 residues.

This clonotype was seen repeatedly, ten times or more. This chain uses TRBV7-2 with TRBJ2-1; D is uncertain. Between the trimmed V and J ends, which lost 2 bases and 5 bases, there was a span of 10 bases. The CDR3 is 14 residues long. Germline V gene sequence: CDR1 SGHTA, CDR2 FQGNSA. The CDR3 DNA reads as TGTGCCAGCAGCTTATCGTCCTCGAACAATGAGCAGTTCTTC. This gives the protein CASSLSSSNNEQFF.

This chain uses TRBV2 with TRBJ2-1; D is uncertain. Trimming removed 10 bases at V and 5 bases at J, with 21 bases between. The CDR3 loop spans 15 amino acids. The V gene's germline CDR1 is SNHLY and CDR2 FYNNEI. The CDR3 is CATVGHDEADNEQFF. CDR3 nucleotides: TGTGCCACCGTAGGTCACGACGAGGCGGACAATGAGCAGTTCTTC.

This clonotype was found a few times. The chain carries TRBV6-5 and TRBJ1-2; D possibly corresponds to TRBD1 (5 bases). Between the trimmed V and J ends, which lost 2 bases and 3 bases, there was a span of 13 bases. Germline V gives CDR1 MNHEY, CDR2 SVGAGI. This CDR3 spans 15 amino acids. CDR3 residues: CASSYIGDGYYGYTF. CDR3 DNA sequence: TGTGCCAGCAGTTACATCGGGGACGGCTACTATGGCTACACCTTC.

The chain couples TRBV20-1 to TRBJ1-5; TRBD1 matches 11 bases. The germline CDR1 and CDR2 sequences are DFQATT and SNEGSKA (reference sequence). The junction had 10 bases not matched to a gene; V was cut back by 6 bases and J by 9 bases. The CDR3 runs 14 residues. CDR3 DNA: TGCAGTGCGGGGGGACAGGGGGGCGCTAGGCCCCAGCATTTT. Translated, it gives CSAGGQGGARPQHF.

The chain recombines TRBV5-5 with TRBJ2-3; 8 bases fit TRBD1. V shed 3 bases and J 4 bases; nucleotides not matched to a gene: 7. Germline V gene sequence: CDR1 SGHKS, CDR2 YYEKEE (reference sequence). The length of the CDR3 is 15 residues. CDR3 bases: TGTGCCAGCAGCTCGGAGGGGACAGGTCCAGATACGCAGTATTTT. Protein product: CASSSEGTGPDTQYF.